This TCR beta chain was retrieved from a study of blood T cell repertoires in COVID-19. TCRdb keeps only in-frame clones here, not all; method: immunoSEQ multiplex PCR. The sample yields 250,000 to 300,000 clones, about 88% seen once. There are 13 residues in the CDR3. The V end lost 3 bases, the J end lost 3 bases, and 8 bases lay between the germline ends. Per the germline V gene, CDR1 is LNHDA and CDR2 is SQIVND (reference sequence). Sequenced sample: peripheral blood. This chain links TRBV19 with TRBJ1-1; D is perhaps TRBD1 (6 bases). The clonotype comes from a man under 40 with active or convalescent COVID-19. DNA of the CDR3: TGTGCCAGTAGTATCAGGGGTGACACTGAAGCTTTCTTT. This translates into CASSIRGDTEAFF.